This note documents a single TCR beta chain sequence. This sample was included in a study of blood T cells in healthy people across ages. The authors ran a second PCR of 7 to 11 cycles using a sample-barcoded 5' primer and a J-beta primer mix. Template switching added a 12-random-nucleotide identifier to every cDNA molecule. Per sample, CDR3-containing paired-end reads numbered at least 2.5 million. TCRdb reanalysed the 5' RACE reads using MiXCR and keeps one entry per CDR3 protein. In the table there are fewer than 1.5 million distinct CDR3 sequences, about 43% of which are singletons. The germline V gene encodes CDR1 DFQATT and CDR2 SNEGSKA (reference sequence). CDR3 length: 15 amino acids. V dropped 5 bases and J dropped 1 base, with 15 bases sitting between them.

Specimen: blood. The rearrangement uses TRBV20-1 and TRBJ2-1; TRBD2 might be the D (6 bases). The source is a woman between 18 and 29 years old in good health. The CDR3 DNA reads TGCAGTGCTGGCCTGACTAGTTTTTCCTACAATGAGCAGTTCTTC. Translation gives CSAGLTSFSYNEQFF.